What follows are 16 T cell receptor beta chains derived from one specimen sequenced in a study of blood T cell repertoires in COVID-19. Method: immunoSEQ multiplex PCR; TCRdb's copy keeps in-frame clones and lacks some. This table has about 16,000 clones, 85% to 90% appearing once. Sequenced sample: peripheral blood. The receptors stem from a man aged 55 to 69 with acute or convalescent COVID-19.

The rearrangement uses TRBV4-1 and TRBJ1-2, with a weak D call TRBD1 (5 bases). V lost 1 base to trimming and J lost 4 bases, with 16 bases between them. Germline values: CDR1 MGHRA, CDR2 YSYEKL. This CDR3 comprises 16 residues. The CDR3, as DNA: TGCGCCAGCAGCCAAGCGGTAGGTGGGGCTAGCTATGGCTACACCTTC. This sequence encodes CASSQAVGGASYGYTF.

The chain recombines TRBV5-1 with TRBJ2-7; 10 bases fit TRBD1. The CDR3 spans 15 residues. CDR1 and CDR2 from the germline V gene are SGHRS and YFSETQ. V dropped 4 bases and J dropped 8; count of bases not matched to a gene: 12. In DNA, the CDR3 is TGCGCCAGCAGCCGGGGACAGGGGAGAGACCCCAAGCAGTACTTC. Translation gives CASSRGQGRDPKQYF.

A single count supports this clone. The rearrangement links TRBV30 to TRBJ2-1; 7 nucleotides align to TRBD1. Germline loops: CDR1 GTSNPN, CDR2 SVGIG (reference sequence). The CDR3 spans 15 residues. V lost 2 bases, J lost 7 bases, and 11 bases stayed unmatched. The CDR3 sequence: CAWSTTTGWGNEQFF. CDR3 coding DNA: TGTGCCTGGAGTACTACGACAGGGTGGGGGAATGAGCAGTTCTTC.

The V call is TRBV7-2, the J call TRBJ2-7, with TRBD2 matching over 8 bases. The CDR3 has 14 amino acids. With V trimmed by 4 bases and J by 3 bases, 5 bases remained unmatched. Germline assignment: CDR1 SGHTA and CDR2 FQGNSA. The CDR3 DNA is TGTGCCAGCAGCTCCCGGACTAGCAGCTACGAGCAGTACTTC. Protein sequence: CASSSRTSSYEQYF.

The CDR3 coding sequence is TGTGCCAGCAGCAACCACCACCCTTTAAGCGGAGAGACCCAGTACTTC. Translated: CASSNHHPLSGETQYF. The genes are TRBV21-1 and TRBJ2-5; the table calls TRBD2, which could not be checked here. TRBV21-1 is reported as a pseudogene. The CDR3 spans 16 residues.

V and J are TRBV11-3 and TRBJ2-1, with a weak D call TRBD1 (7 bases). Germline V CDR1 and CDR2: SGHNT, YENEEA. The CDR3 spans 12 residues. V gave up 6 bases and J gave up 9 bases, with 12 bases separating them. The CDR3 DNA reads as TGTGCCAGCAGTCATCAGGGGGGTGAGCAGTTCTTC. It is translated as CASSHQGGEQFF.

The chain couples TRBV30 to TRBJ2-7, with 11 bases identical to TRBD1. V lost 6 bases and J lost 6; bases outside the gene matches: 7. The CDR3 contains 13 residues. Germline lookup yields CDR1 GTSNPN and CDR2 SVGIG (reference sequence). The chain's CDR3 is CACPGQGASEQYF. As DNA, the CDR3 is TGTGCCTGCCCCGGACAGGGGGCCAGCGAGCAGTACTTC.

The CDR3 DNA sequence: TGTGCCACCAGTGATACTAATCTGTTGGGCAATCAGCCCCAGCATTTT. Protein sequence: CATSDTNLLGNQPQHF. The chain recombines TRBV24-1 with TRBJ1-5; D not certain. The germline V gene encodes CDR1 KGHDR and CDR2 SFDVKD. The V end was cut by 3 bases, the J end by 2 bases, with 13 bases between. The CDR3 is made up of 16 amino acids.

The rearrangement links TRBV13 to TRBJ1-2, with a weak D call TRBD1 (6 bases). V gave up 3 bases and J gave up 5 bases, with 10 bases separating them. The CDR3 is 13 amino acids. Germline V CDR1 and CDR2: PRHDT, FYEKMQ (reference sequence). Here the CDR3 DNA reads TGTGCCAGCAGCTTGGGACAAGTATATGGCTACACCTTC. It yields the protein CASSLGQVYGYTF.

The chain employs TRBV27 and TRBJ2-1; D is unclear. The CDR3 has 13 residues. V was shortened by 4 bases and J by 7 bases, with 11 bases between the two germline ends. Per the germline V gene, CDR1 is MNHEY and CDR2 is SMNVEV (reference sequence). CDR3 loop: CASSSIPGNEQFF. The DNA of the CDR3 is TGTGCCAGCAGTTCAATTCCCGGTAATGAGCAGTTCTTC.

The chain uses TRBV19 and TRBJ2-7, with TRBD1 matching 7 bases. There are 16 residues in the CDR3. Germline loops: CDR1 LNHDA, CDR2 SQIVND (reference sequence). V lost 4 bases to trimming and J lost 0 bases; unmatched junction nucleotides: 9. This CDR3 is CASSKSGTDFSYEQYF. CDR3 coding DNA: TGTGCCAGTAGTAAATCCGGGACAGATTTCTCCTACGAGCAGTACTTC.

Points on this clone: The junction and the germline gene differ at one end; a read error may be behind it. The chain combines TRBV28 with TRBJ2-7; 7 nucleotides align to TRBD1. The germline V gene encodes CDR1 MDHEN and CDR2 SYDVKM. This CDR3 spans 16 amino acids. The CDR3 protein is CASSSTRQGPSHEQYF. CDR3 coding DNA: TGTGCCAGCAGTTCAACTCGACAGGGCCCCTCCCACGAGCAGTACTTC.

This clone was counted once. This chain uses TRBV5-1 with TRBJ2-2; D gene uncertain. The CDR3 consists of 13 residues. Germline CDR1 SGHRS, CDR2 YFSETQ. V gave up 4 bases and J gave up 8 bases, with 12 bases separating them. The DNA of the CDR3 is TGCGCCAGCAGCCCCCTCAGAGGAGGGGAGCTGTTTTTT. Its protein product is CASSPLRGGELFF.

This chain connects TRBV25-1 to TRBJ1-4; the match to TRBD1 covers 8 bases. Germline values: CDR1 MGHDK, CDR2 SYGVNS. CDR3 length: 14 amino acids. The J segment lost 7 bases and the V segment lost 2 bases, leaving 3 bases of the junction unmatched. The CDR3 nucleotides read TGTGCCAGCAGTGAAAGGACAGGGCGTGAAAAACTGTTTTTT. It specifies CASSERTGREKLFF.

The V call is TRBV2, the J call TRBJ2-3, with 10 bases identical to TRBD2. Looked up from germline, CDR1 is SNHLY and CDR2 is FYNNEI. V trimming: 6 bases; J trimming: 6 bases; junction bases outside the gene matches: 12. The CDR3 runs 16 residues. The CDR3 nucleotides are TGTGCCAGCAGGGAATCCCCTAGCGGGGGAGGGGATACGCAGTATTTT. Translated, it gives CASRESPSGGGDTQYF.

This clone has more than one count but fewer than ten. This chain links TRBV5-1 with TRBJ1-6, with D possibly matching TRBD1 (5 bases). The CDR3 contains 16 residues. Germline CDR1 is SGHRS and CDR2 is YFSETQ. The V and J ends lost 0 bases and 13 bases respectively, with 20 bases between them. The chain's CDR3 is CASSLDFFRGEAPLHF. The CDR3 region has the DNA TGCGCCAGCAGCTTGGACTTTTTTCGGGGGGAGGCCCCCCTCCACTTT.